Listed below are T cell receptor beta chains from one sample, sequenced in a study of blood T cell repertoires in COVID-19. The data were produced by immunoSEQ multiplex PCR, yet TCRdb's version contains in-frame clones alone and is incomplete. The sample records about 370,000 clones, more than 80% being singletons. The sample consisted of PBMCs or T cells enriched from blood (not recorded which). Every receptor here comes from a young man who had recovered from COVID-19. The CDR3 runs from the conserved cysteine through the conserved F or W. The D gene is left open where the match is weak. A row's size may be missing; if present it is once, few, many or a size class.

TRBV20-1,NA,NA,TRBJ2-7,TGCAGTGCAGGTAGCCCCTACGAGCAGTACTTC,CSAGSPYEQYF
TRBV27,NA,NA,TRBJ2-7,TGTGCCAGCAACCCACCGGGGTCTTACGAGCAGTACTTC,CASNPPGSYEQYF
TRBV6-2/TRBV6-3,NA,TRBD1,TRBJ2-3,TGTGCCAGCAGCCCCGGGACAGGGGTTGAAGGCACAGATACGCAGTATTTT,CASSPGTGVEGTDTQYF
TRBV28,few,NA,TRBJ1-2,TGTGCCAGCAGCCAGAACTATGGCTACACCTTC,CASSQNYGYTF
TRBV3-1/TRBV3-2,NA,NA,TRBJ2-7,TGTGCCAGCAGCCAGGGGGGAGTTAGGGGTTACGAGCAGTACTTC,CASSQGGVRGYEQYF
TRBV6-6,NA,NA,TRBJ2-7,TGTGCCAGCAGCTCCCCTGGACGGGACTACGAGCAGTACTTC,CASSSPGRDYEQYF
TRBV7-2,NA,NA,TRBJ1-5,TGTGCCAGCAGCTCTCAGCGAGATCAGCCCCAGCATTTT,CASSSQRDQPQHF
TRBV7-8,NA,TRBD1,TRBJ1-5,TGTGCCAGCAGCCCAGAACAGGGGGAGCATCAGCCCCAGCATTTT,CASSPEQGEHQPQHF
TRBV4-3,NA,TRBD2,TRBJ2-1,TGCGCCAGCAGCCGAGGACTAGCGGGAGGCTTCTCCTACAATGAGCAGTTCTTC,CASSRGLAGGFSYNEQFF
TRBV21-1,NA,NA,TRBJ2-3,TGTGCCAGCAGTAATCAAACTAGCGGGGCCACAGATACGCAGTATTTT,CASSNQTSGATDTQYF
TRBV2,NA,TRBD1,TRBJ2-7,TGTGCCAGCACCTTACGGACAGGAAACGAGCAGTACTTC,CASTLRTGNEQYF
TRBV2,NA,NA,TRBJ2-2,TGTGCCATCGGGAAACCTGGCGGGTCCGGGGAGCTGTTTTTT,CAIGKPGGSGELFF
TRBV2,NA,TRBD1,TRBJ1-6,TGTGCCAGCAGTGAAGCGGCCCCGGGACAGGGATGGTCACCCCTCCACTTT,CASSEAAPGQGWSPLHF
TRBV28,NA,NA,TRBJ1-5,TGTGCCAGCAGTTTGAGGTGGAGGGGTCAGCCCCAGCATTTT,CASSLRWRGQPQHF
TRBV3-1/TRBV3-2,once,TRBD2,TRBJ2-1,TGTGCCAGCAGCCCGGGACTAGCGGGAATGAAACAGTTCTTC,CASSPGLAGMKQFF
TRBV3-1/TRBV3-2,few,TRBD1,TRBJ1-1,TGTGCCAGCAGCCAAGGATGGGACAGCATGAACACTGAAGCTTTCTTT,CASSQGWDSMNTEAFF
TRBV9,few,NA,TRBJ2-1,TGTGCCAGCAGCCCCAGAACCTCCTACAATGAGCAGTTCTTC,CASSPRTSYNEQFF
TRBV5-4,NA,TRBD1,TRBJ2-1,TGTGCCAGCAGCTACACCGGGACAGGGGGCGATGAGCAGTTCTTC,CASSYTGTGGDEQFF
TRBV6-6,once,NA,TRBJ2-1,TGTGCCAGCAGTTACTTAGGGGTTTATGAGCAGTTCTTC,CASSYLGVYEQFF
TRBV24-1,NA,NA,TRBJ2-3,TGTGCCACCAGTGACCGCCAGACAGATACGCAGTATTTT,CATSDRQTDTQYF
TRBV7-9,NA,NA,TRBJ2-5,TGTGCCAGCAGACACGGGGGATGGGGGGATGAAGAGACCCAGTACTTC,CASRHGGWGDEETQYF
TRBV7-9,NA,NA,TRBJ2-7,TGTGCCAGCAGCTTAGCAGCGGAGGGTAAGGTCTACGAGCAGTACTTC,CASSLAAEGKVYEQYF
TRBV6-2/TRBV6-3,NA,NA,TRBJ2-1,TGTGCCAGCAGTTATGCCCGGTCGGCGGGATCCTACAATGAGCAGTTCTTC,CASSYARSAGSYNEQFF
TRBV7-2,NA,NA,TRBJ2-1,TGTGCCAGCAGCCTCTCTCCGGGACTCCTTTCTCCTGAGCAGTTCTTC,CASSLSPGLLSPEQFF
TRBV5-4,NA,NA,TRBJ2-5,TGTGCCAGCAACCCGATGGAGGGGTCCCAAGAGACCCAGTACTTC,CASNPMEGSQETQYF